These 7 T cell receptor beta chains came from one sample sequenced in a study of T cells after yellow fever vaccination. TCRdb reanalysed the 5' RACE reads using MiXCR and keeps one entry per CDR3 protein. The sample holds 310,000 or so distinct CDR3 sequences, 6.5% to 8.5% seen once. Sample: PBMCs, taken more than 35 days after the first yellow fever vaccination. These receptors were taken from a young man who received the YFV17D yellow fever vaccine.

This clonotype showed up just a few times. CDR3 in amino acids: CASSQAWSNQPQHF. The CDR3 nucleotides read TGCGCCAGCAGCCAAGCATGGAGCAATCAGCCCCAGCATTTT. This chain connects TRBV4-3 to TRBJ1-5; D remains unclear. V shed 1 base and J shed 1 base, with 5 bases lying between them. CDR3 length equals 14 residues. Germline CDR1 reads LGHNA; CDR2 reads YSLEER.

This clonotype occurred a few times. The rearrangement links TRBV18 to TRBJ1-1; TRBD1 matches at 9 bases. The germline V gene has CDR1 KGHSH and CDR2 LQKENI. This CDR3 spans 15 amino acids. Trimming cost V 5 bases and J 0 bases; bases outside gene matches: 4. The CDR3 DNA is TGTGCCAGCTCAGGGACAGGGAATATGAACACTGAAGCTTTCTTT. Protein sequence: CASSGTGNMNTEAFF.

The chain combines TRBV10-3 with TRBJ2-7; 7 bases fit TRBD1. The V and J ends lost 6 bases and 5 bases, in that order; junction bases with no gene match: 4. Per germline, CDR1 ENHRY and CDR2 SYGVKD. This CDR3 has 12 residues. The CDR3 sequence is CAIRGDSNEQYV. The CDR3 DNA sequence: TGTGCCATCAGGGGGGACAGCAACGAGCAGTACGTC.

The gene calls are TRBV20-1 and TRBJ2-7; 9 bases agree with TRBD1. The CDR3 is 15 amino acids. Germline assignment: CDR1 DFQATT and CDR2 SNEGSKA (reference sequence). V trimming: 5 bases; J trimming: 3 bases; junction bases outside the gene matches: 11. The CDR3 DNA reads as TGCAGTGCTGGCCTCCAGGACAGGGGCTTCTACGAGCAGTACTTC. Residues: CSAGLQDRGFYEQYF.

This clonotype has a handful of counts. The J gene is TRBJ2-2, the V gene TRBV5-1; D gene ambiguous. The CDR3 runs to 15 residues. V was shortened by 2 bases and J by 3 bases, with 11 bases between the two germline ends. The germline CDR1 and CDR2 sequences are SGHRS and YFSETQ. The DNA for the CDR3 is TGCGCCAGCAGCTTTCGGGCCCCTCACACCGGGGAGCTGTTTTTT. Translated, it gives CASSFRAPHTGELFF.

This clonotype was seen more than once but under ten times. The V call is TRBV27, the J call TRBJ2-7, with D unresolved. V shed 8 bases and J shed 4 bases, with 12 bases lying between them. This CDR3 region has 12 residues. Germline V gene lookup returns CDR1 MNHEY and CDR2 SMNVEV (reference sequence). The chain's CDR3 is CASAQGPYEQYF. As DNA, the CDR3 is TGTGCCAGCGCTCAAGGGCCATACGAGCAGTACTTC.

The genes are TRBV15 and TRBJ2-5, with TRBD2 as a possible D gene (6 bases). The CDR3 extends over 15 amino acids. Germline CDR1 and CDR2: LNHNV and YYDKDF (reference sequence). Trimming shortened V by 5 bases and J by 4 bases, and 17 bases separated the two germline ends. The CDR3 DNA follows: TGTGCCACCAGCGACCGGGACTTGCTCGTAGAGACCCAGTACTTC. Its translation: CATSDRDLLVETQYF.